One sample yielded the 10 T cell receptor beta chains listed below, sequenced in a study of shared clonotypes between healthy human individuals. The assay was immunoSEQ multiplex PCR, and TCRdb's table has in-frame clones only and misses some. The sample shows around 1.5 million clones, around 98% of them seen only once. Sequenced: naive CD4+ T cells sorted from blood. Subset described: CD45RA+ positively selected. The receptors were gathered from a man aged 25 to 45 in good health.

This clone was detected a few times. V usage is TRBV19 and J usage is TRBJ2-1, with D possibly called TRBD1 or TRBD2 (5 bases each). Germline V CDR1 and CDR2: LNHDA, SQIVND (reference sequence). There are 13 residues in the CDR3. Trimming removed 5 bases from V and 10 bases from J, with 15 bases in between. CDR3 protein: CASSGTLFLEQFF. The CDR3 DNA sequence: TGTGCCAGTAGTGGGACGCTGTTTTTAGAGCAGTTCTTC.

The chain couples TRBV7-9 to TRBJ1-1; TRBD1 might be the D (5 bases). There are 15 residues in the CDR3. Germline V gives CDR1 SEHNR, CDR2 FQNEAQ (reference sequence). V gave up 2 bases and J gave up 7 bases, with 17 bases separating them. The CDR3 sequence: CASSLSWGSAVEAFF. CDR3 DNA sequence: TGTGCCAGCAGCTTATCCTGGGGGAGCGCGGTTGAAGCTTTCTTT.

The gene calls are TRBV9 and TRBJ2-2; D possibly corresponds to TRBD2 (6 bases). The CDR3 consists of 16 residues. CDR1 and CDR2 (germline): SGDLS, YYNGEE. V was cut by 0 bases and J by 3 bases, with 12 bases left in between. The CDR3 region is CASSVGGGDYTGELFF. CDR3 nucleotides: TGTGCCAGCAGCGTAGGGGGAGGAGATTACACCGGGGAGCTGTTTTTT.

CDR3 nucleotide sequence: TGTGCCATCAGTGCCGTAGCGGGAGCGAGCACAGATACGCAGTATTTT. Protein: CAISAVAGASTDTQYF. This rearrangement joins TRBV10-3 to TRBJ2-3; 9 bases agree with TRBD2. With V trimmed by 4 bases and J by 0 bases, 5 bases remained unmatched. Germline values: CDR1 ENHRY, CDR2 SYGVKD. This CDR3 has 16 amino acids.

The rearrangement uses TRBV5-1 and TRBJ2-7, with TRBD2 matching 11 bases. With V trimmed by 5 bases and J by 2 bases, 6 bases remained unmatched. CDR3 size: 15 residues. Germline V lookup: CDR1 SGHRS, CDR2 YFSETQ. The CDR3 coding sequence is TGCGCCAGCAGGAGGGGACTAGCGGCAGCCTACGAGCAGTACTTC. Its translation: CASRRGLAAAYEQYF.

In this sample, this clone turned up once. V gene TRBV28 combines with J gene TRBJ2-1; the D is unclear. Germline values: CDR1 MDHEN, CDR2 SYDVKM. CDR3 length: 14 residues. V dropped 5 bases and J dropped 7 bases, with 15 bases sitting between them. The CDR3 DNA reads as TGTGCCAGCAGTGCACCTACCCCGAGGAATGAGCAGTTCTTC. Translating it yields CASSAPTPRNEQFF.

The chain carries TRBV28 and TRBJ2-6; 7 nucleotides line up with TRBD1. The CDR3 runs to 18 residues. From germline, CDR1 is MDHEN and CDR2 SYDVKM. Trimming took 5 bases from V and 0 from J; bases not matched to a gene: 10. CDR3 loop: CASSPWTGKISGANVLTF. For the CDR3, the DNA is TGTGCCAGCAGTCCGTGGACAGGAAAAATCTCTGGGGCCAACGTCCTGACTTTC.

Comment on this clone: Other DNA sequences in the sample encode the same CDR3. The chain joins TRBV28 to TRBJ2-7, with D possibly being TRBD1 (6 bases). The CDR3 is made up of 13 amino acids. CDR1 and CDR2 (germline): MDHEN, SYDVKM. V was clipped by 6 bases and J by 4 bases, with 13 bases between them. CDR3 residues: CASRTGLGYEQYF. CDR3 bases: TGTGCCAGCAGGACAGGTCTGGGATACGAGCAGTACTTC.

V gene TRBV5-4 combines with J gene TRBJ2-2; no definite D call. The germline V and J ends were trimmed by 7 bases and 1 base, with 5 bases remaining between them. This CDR3 contains 12 residues. Germline CDR1 reads SGHNT; CDR2 reads YYREEE (reference sequence). The CDR3 reads CASSGNTGELFF. DNA of the CDR3: TGTGCCAGCTCGGGGAACACCGGGGAGCTGTTTTTT. Full variable domain (remainder filled in from reference TRBV5-4 and TRBJ2-2): ETGVTQSPTHLIKTRGQQVTLRCSSQSGHNTVSWYQQALGQGPQFIFQYYREEENGRGNFPPRFSGLQFPNYSSELNVNALELDDSALYLCASSGNTGELFFGEGSRLTVL.

With regard to this clone: This sample includes further DNA sequences coding for the same CDR3. The chain has TRBV5-1 and TRBJ2-3, with 8 nucleotides matching TRBD2. V was pared by 7 bases and J by 4 bases, with 8 bases of the junction left unmatched. Germline CDR1 is SGHRS and CDR2 is YFSETQ. The CDR3 totals 14 residues. The CDR3 DNA reads as TGCGCCAGCTCGCCGGGACTAGGGTCAGATACGCAGTATTTT. Translated: CASSPGLGSDTQYF.